These T cell receptor beta chains were read from a single sample in a study of shared clonotypes between healthy human individuals. Produced via immunoSEQ multiplex PCR; TCRdb's table is partial and in-frame only. The table shows about 510,000 clones, with 60% to 85% occurring only once. The sequenced sample consisted of PBMCs. Receptors were obtained from a woman in her thirties or forties in good health. Some clones in this sample may be carry-over from other donors' samples. Each CDR3 is given with its conserved first and last residue. Fields, in order: D gene, J gene, clone size, V gene, CDR3 DNA, CDR3 protein. The D gene is left open where the match is weak. Clone size appears in some rows only: once, few, many, or a class for an expanded clone.

>TRBD1|TRBJ2-1|-|TRBV11-2
TGTGCCAGCAGCGACCGGGACAGAGGATACAATGAGCAGTTCTTC
CASSDRDRGYNEQFF
>-|TRBJ2-5|-|TRBV11-2
TGTGCCAGCAGCCAAGCGGGCACGGCGGTGGAGACCCAGTACTTC
CASSQAGTAVETQYF
>-|TRBJ2-2|few|TRBV5-1
TGCGCCAGCAGCTTGGACAGGGTTGAGACCGGGGAGCTGTTTTTT
CASSLDRVETGELFF
>TRBD2|TRBJ2-2|-|TRBV5-1
TGCGCCAGCAGCTTGGTGGCTAGCGGGAGCACCGGGGAGCTGTTTTTT
CASSLVASGSTGELFF
>-|TRBJ1-5|few|TRBV7-2
TGTGCCAGCAGCTCATTGTATCAGCCCCAGCATTTT
CASSSLYQPQHF
>-|TRBJ1-5|-|TRBV6-4
TGTGCCAGCAGTGACCCCCCGAGGCAGCCCCAGCATTTT
CASSDPPRQPQHF
>-|TRBJ2-2|-|TRBV28
TGTGCCAGCCGTAACCTAGGAGTAATTCGGGGGGAGCTGTTTTTT
CASRNLGVIRGELFF
>-|TRBJ2-5|-|TRBV19
TGTGCCAGTAGTATAGGACTAGATCAGACCCAGTACTTC
CASSIGLDQTQYF
>-|TRBJ2-2|-|TRBV28
TGTGCCAGCAGCAATTCATACACCGGGGAGCTGTTTTTT
CASSNSYTGELFF
>-|TRBJ2-7|-|TRBV10-3
TGTGCCATCAGCCAGACCACTAGCTCCGGCGAGCAGTACTTC
CAISQTTSSGEQYF
>TRBD2|TRBJ2-2|-|TRBV7-3
TGTGCCAGCAGCCCGGGGGGCGGGAGGGCCGTCGGGGAGCTGTTTTTT
CASSPGGGRAVGELFF
>-|TRBJ2-7|-|TRBV7-2
TGTGCCAGCAGCTTCGACAGGAACTCCTACGAGCAGTACTTC
CASSFDRNSYEQYF
>TRBD2|TRBJ2-1|-|TRBV5-1
TGCGCCAGCAGCTTGGACGGGACTAGTGTTGAGCAGTTCTTC
CASSLDGTSVEQFF
>-|TRBJ2-1|-|TRBV5-1
TGCGCCAGCAGCTTGAGGGGGGGCTATGAGCAGTTCTTC
CASSLRGGYEQFF
>-|TRBJ1-2|few|TRBV28
TGTGCCAGCAGTTCTAACGAGATATTCTCCGGCTATGGCTACACCTTC
CASSSNEIFSGYGYTF
>-|TRBJ2-7|-|TRBV29-1
TGCAGCGCTGGGGGTTCCTACGAGCAGTACTTC
CSAGGSYEQYF
>-|TRBJ2-1|once|TRBV28
TGTGCCAGCGGCGGGTCAGGGGTATACAATGAGCAGTTCTTC
CASGGSGVYNEQFF
>TRBD1|TRBJ2-7|-|TRBV29-1
TGCAGCGTTGAAGGGGGACAGGGGAGGTACGAGCAGTACTTC
CSVEGGQGRYEQYF
>-|TRBJ1-1|-|TRBV4-1
TGCGCCAGCAGCCTGGTGAGGGTGGTGAACACTGAAGCTTTCTTT
CASSLVRVVNTEAFF
>-|TRBJ1-2|-|TRBV12-5
TGTGCTAGTGGTTTGGCCGAGGGGAATGGCTACACCTTC
CASGLAEGNGYTF
>-|TRBJ1-4|-|TRBV6-6
TGTGCCAACTCACAGTTATTTGTCACTAATGAAAAACTGTTTTTT
CANSQLFVTNEKLFF
>-|TRBJ1-1|once|TRBV7-3
TGTGCCAGCAGCTTAATAGGTTTTGGGGGCGCGAGCACTGAAGCTTTCTTT
CASSLIGFGGASTEAFF
>TRBD1|TRBJ2-1|-|TRBV11-2
TGTGCCAGCAGCTTGAACCGGGACAGAAACTACAATGAGCAGTTCTTC
CASSLNRDRNYNEQFF
>TRBD2|TRBJ2-5|-|TRBV5-1
TGCGCCAGCAGCTTGTACGGGACTAAACAAGAGACCCAGTACTTC
CASSLYGTKQETQYF
>-|TRBJ2-7|-|TRBV4-1
TGCGCCAGCAGCCAGGGGGAGTGGGCCTACGAGCAGTACTTC
CASSQGEWAYEQYF
>-|TRBJ1-2|-|TRBV7-8
TGTGCCAGCAGCCCCGACGGGGGCAGAGCGTATGGCTACACCTTC
CASSPDGGRAYGYTF
>-|TRBJ2-2|-|TRBV7-2
TGTGCCAGCAGCTTAGTGGCTGGGGTAAACACCGGGGAGCTGTTTTTT
CASSLVAGVNTGELFF
>TRBD2|TRBJ2-7|-|TRBV28
TGTGCCAGCAGTCTTAGCGGGGGACCCTACGAGCAGTACTTC
CASSLSGGPYEQYF
>TRBD2|TRBJ2-7|-|TRBV27
TGTGCCAGCAGTACCCGAGGGACTAGCGGGAGTTATGACGAGCAGTACTTC
CASSTRGTSGSYDEQYF
>TRBD2|TRBJ2-5|-|TRBV7-9
TGTGCCAGCAGCTTAGCAGCGGGAGTTGAGACCCAGTACTTC
CASSLAAGVETQYF
>-|TRBJ2-5|-|TRBV27
TGTGCCAGCAGTTTACGTCGGGAAGAGACCCAGTACTTC
CASSLRREETQYF
>-|TRBJ2-5|-|TRBV7-8
TGTGCCAGCAGCCGTAGGTACACCCGGAGCGTAGAGACCCAGTACTTC
CASSRRYTRSVETQYF
>-|TRBJ1-5|-|TRBV27
TGTGCCAGCAGCCCTGGGGGTCAGCCCCAGCATTTT
CASSPGGQPQHF
>TRBD2|TRBJ2-3|-|TRBV7-2
TGTGCCAGCAGCTGGGGGGGAGGGCCCCCAGATACGCAGTATTTT
CASSWGGGPPDTQYF
>-|TRBJ1-5|once|TRBV19
TGTGCCAGTAGTCCAGGGTATGGCCAGCCCCAGCATTTT
CASSPGYGQPQHF
>-|TRBJ2-7|once|TRBV18
TGTGCCAGCTCACCATTACAGGGTCCCTCCTACGAGCAGTACTTC
CASSPLQGPSYEQYF
>-|TRBJ2-7|-|TRBV29-1
TGCAGCGTTGCCGGGACATCCTCCTACGAGCAGTACTTC
CSVAGTSSYEQYF
>TRBD1|TRBJ1-2|-|TRBV18
TGTGCCAGCTCACCAAGGGGACAGGCCGGTGGTAAAGGCTACACCTTC
CASSPRGQAGGKGYTF
>TRBD2|TRBJ2-7|-|TRBV7-2
TGTGCCAGCAGCTTTTTAGCGGGAGCTGTGTACGAGCAGTACTTC
CASSFLAGAVYEQYF
>-|TRBJ2-4|-|TRBV28
TGTGCCAGCTGGGGTGCGGCCAAAAACATTCAGTACTTC
CASWGAAKNIQYF
>-|TRBJ1-4|-|TRBV27
TGTGCCAGCAGTTTCTCGGGGTTTGAAAAACTGTTTTTT
CASSFSGFEKLFF
>TRBD1|TRBJ1-5|-|TRBV6-1
TGTGCCAGCAGTGTAATAGAGTCAGGGGGGCAGCCCCAGCATTTT
CASSVIESGGQPQHF
>-|TRBJ2-1|once|TRBV29-1
TGCAGCGTTGAATCTAGCGAGGGTAATGAGCAGTTCTTC
CSVESSEGNEQFF
>TRBD2|TRBJ2-7|-|TRBV7-9
TGTGCCAGCAGCACGTTAGCGGGAGGGTTGACGGAGCAGTACTTC
CASSTLAGGLTEQYF
>-|TRBJ1-2|-|TRBV5-6
TGTGCCAGCAGCCCGGTCGGGGGGTTCTATGGCTACACCTTC
CASSPVGGFYGYTF
>-|TRBJ2-1|-|TRBV11-3
TGTGCCAGCAGCCCCACCGTACTAGGTGAGCAGTTCTTC
CASSPTVLGEQFF
>-|TRBJ2-1|few|TRBV6-1
TGTGCCAGCAGTGAAGTGGACGACTCCTACAATGAGCAGTTCTTC
CASSEVDDSYNEQFF
>TRBD2|TRBJ2-1|-|TRBV15
TGTGCCACCAGCAGAGATCGTAGCGGGACTCGGAATGAGCAGTTCTTC
CATSRDRSGTRNEQFF